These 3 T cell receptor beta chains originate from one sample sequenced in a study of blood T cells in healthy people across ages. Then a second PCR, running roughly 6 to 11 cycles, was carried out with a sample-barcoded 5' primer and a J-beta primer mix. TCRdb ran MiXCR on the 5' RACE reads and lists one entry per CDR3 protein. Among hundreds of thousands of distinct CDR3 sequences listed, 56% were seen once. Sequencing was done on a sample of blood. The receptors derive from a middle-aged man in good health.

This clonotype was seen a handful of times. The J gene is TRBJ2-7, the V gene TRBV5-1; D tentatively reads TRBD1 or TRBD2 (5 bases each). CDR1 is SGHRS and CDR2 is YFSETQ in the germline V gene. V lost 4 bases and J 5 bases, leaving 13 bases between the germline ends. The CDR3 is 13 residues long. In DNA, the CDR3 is TGCGCCAGCAGCCGATGGGGGTCTGACGAGCAGTACTTC. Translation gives CASSRWGSDEQYF.

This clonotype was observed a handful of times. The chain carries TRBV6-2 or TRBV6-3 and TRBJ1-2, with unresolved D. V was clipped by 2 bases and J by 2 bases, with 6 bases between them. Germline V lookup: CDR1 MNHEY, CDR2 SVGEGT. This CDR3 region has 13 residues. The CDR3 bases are TGTGCCAGCAGTTACCTTCGGAACTATGGCTACACCTTC. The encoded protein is CASSYLRNYGYTF.

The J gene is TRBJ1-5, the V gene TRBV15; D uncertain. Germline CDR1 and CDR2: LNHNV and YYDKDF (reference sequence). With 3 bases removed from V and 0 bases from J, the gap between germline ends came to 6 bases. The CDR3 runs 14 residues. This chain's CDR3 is CATSRIDSNQPQHF. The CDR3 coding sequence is TGTGCCACCAGCAGGATTGATAGCAATCAGCCCCAGCATTTT.